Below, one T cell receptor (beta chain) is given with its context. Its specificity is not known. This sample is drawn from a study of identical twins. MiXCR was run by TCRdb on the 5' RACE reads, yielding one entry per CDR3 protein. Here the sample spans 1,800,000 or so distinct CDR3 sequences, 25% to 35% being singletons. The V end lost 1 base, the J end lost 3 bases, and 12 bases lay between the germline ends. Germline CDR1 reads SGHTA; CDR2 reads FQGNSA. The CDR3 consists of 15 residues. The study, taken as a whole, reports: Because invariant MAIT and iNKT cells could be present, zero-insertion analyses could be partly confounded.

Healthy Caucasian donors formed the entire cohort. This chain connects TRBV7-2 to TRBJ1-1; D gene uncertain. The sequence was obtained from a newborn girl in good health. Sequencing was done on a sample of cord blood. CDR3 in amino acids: CASSLDPGAYTEAFF. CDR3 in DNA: TGTGCCAGCAGCTTAGACCCGGGAGCGTACACTGAAGCTTTCTTT. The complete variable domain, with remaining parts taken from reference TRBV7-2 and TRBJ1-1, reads GAGVSQSPSNKVTEKGKDVELRCDPISGHTALYWYRQSLGQGLEFLIYFQGNSAPDKSGLPSDRFSAERTGGSVSTLTIQRTQQEDSAVYLCASSLDPGAYTEAFFGQGTRLTVV.